This TCR beta chain is drawn from a study of T cells after posttransplantation cyclophosphamide (dated by TCRdb to about 2016). With respect to the entire study: T cell repertoire reconstitution was tracked by TRB sequencing after myeloablative bone marrow transplantation in which posttransplantation cyclophosphamide was used as GVHD prophylaxis. Samples from 30 to 40 PTCy-treated patients and 15 to 20 related bone marrow donors of those patients were subjected to antigen receptor sequencing. TRB sequencing was also done on up to about 3 additional blood samples from 2 to 5.2 years after transplant in 3 patients, and on pretransplant blood from 4 patients. Because TRA and TRB clonality were tightly correlated in 9 or 10 samples, subsequent TCR analyses were focused on TRB only. Blood from every one of the 30 to 35 PTCy patients who had 1-year posttransplant specimens underwent TRB sequencing. Public TRB sequences were queried against a database of over 3,000 sequences associated with responses to pathogens, tumor antigens, self-antigens and alloantigens.

Study-wide findings and limitations: The TRB repertoires of T cells infiltrating skin or GI tract showed only limited overlap with the TRB repertoires of T cells in blood. Across about 40 patients, TRB clonality was highly associated with recipient CMV seropositivity and CMV reactivation, and PTCy diversity was similar to diversity in CNI/methotrexate controls. Donor-recipient similarity was low at 1-2 months but rose over the first year, and later blood repertoires were often dominated by donor CD8+ memory clones.

TRB sequencing used genomic DNA with the immunoSEQ assay at survey resolution or the hsTCRB kit. As for the original processing: Initial read processing used immunoSEQ software, and repertoire analyses used the LymphoSeq R package. Clonality was calculated as 1 minus normalized Shannon entropy, and the Gini coefficient was also calculated for each TRB dataset. To infer phenotypes in unsorted samples, TRB sequences from sorted subsets of the recipient or donor were mapped onto the unsorted samples of the same recipient. Entries here come from immuneACCESS through TCRdb and include only in-frame sequences with V and J called. Some clones fail to appear in such tables; in the studies checked, an unresolved V gene covers under half of the shortfall, and the cause of the remainder is unknown. That table is the source of V, J and clone size, and D and trimming were worked out from the DNA. This sample lists about 22,000 clones; more than 80% were detected once. The ten biggest clones cover 7% to 9.5% of the sample.

Remarks on this clone: The target of this receptor is not known. No much larger clone exists at a distance of one base, and base qualities are not known.

The control group consisted of 11 patients who received myeloablative marrow transplants with methotrexate plus a calcineurin inhibitor and who were sampled 1 year after transplant. Mononuclear cells from peripheral blood and bone marrow were separated by Ficoll-Hypaque density centrifugation and then cryopreserved. Trimming removed 1 base from V and 7 bases from J, leaving 11 bases between the germline ends. Measured from the cysteine to the phenylalanine, the CDR3 is 14 residues long. CDR3 DNA only is kept here, 42 bases in frame from base 1. The germline V gene encodes CDR1 MGHRA and CDR2 YSYEKL.

The specimen comprised PBMCs, sampled after an allogeneic stem cell transplant with a calcineurin inhibitor and methotrexate. The TCR sequence derives from a female patient in her forties or fifties who received an allogeneic stem cell transplant from an unrelated donor, was CMV-positive, and had chronic GVHD only. Some T cells seen after a transplant may have their origin in the graft donor. The V and J segments used are TRBV4-1 and TRBJ1-5; the D gene is perhaps TRBD1, from 5 matching bases. For the CDR3, the sequence is CASSQGQGGQPQHF. The DNA sequence is as follows: TGCGCCAGCAGCCAAGGGCAGGGTGGCCAGCCCCAGCATTTT.